The entry that follows covers one T cell receptor beta chain sequence. This sample stems from a study of blood T cell repertoires in COVID-19. V dropped 8 bases and J dropped 9 bases, with 10 bases sitting between them. The CDR3 is 11 residues long. CDR1 is SEHNR, CDR2 FQNEAQ, per germline (reference sequence). Libraries were prepared by immunoSEQ multiplex PCR; TCRdb keeps only in-frame clonotypes and omits some of them. The repertoire holds 100,000 to 150,000 clones, 81% seen once, with about a sixth in the top ten. The sequenced sample consisted of peripheral blood. This clonotype was obtained from a man aged 30 to 45 with COVID-19, enrolled during active disease. The chain carries TRBV7-9 and TRBJ2-2, with a tentative D call TRBD2 (5 bases). CDR3 amino acids: CASSPSRELFF. Written as DNA, the CDR3 is TGTGCCAGCTCCCCTAGCCGGGAGCTGTTTTTT.